These T cell receptor beta chains were read from a single sample in a study of blood T cell repertoires in COVID-19. The table came from immunoSEQ multiplex PCR; TCRdb's copy has only in-frame clones and leaves some out. The sample consists of about 220,000 clones, approximately 83% of them appearing once. Sequenced material: PBMCs or T cells enriched from blood (not recorded which). The receptor set was obtained from a woman in her 40s who had been exposed to COVID-19. Each CDR3 is given with its conserved first and last residue. D genes are given only for firm matches. Some rows have no size entry. The others give once, few or many, or a class for an expanded clone.

d_call j_call v_call clone_size cdr3_nt cdr3_aa
- TRBJ2-7 TRBV5-1 - TGCGCCAGCAGCTTGGCCGTGGTCGGGAGCTACGAGCAGTACTTC CASSLAVVGSYEQYF
- TRBJ2-1 TRBV2 - TGTGCCAGCAGTGATCCGGGGGACAATGAGCAGTTCTTC CASSDPGDNEQFF
- TRBJ1-5 TRBV27 once TGTGCCAGCAGTTTGACACACAATCAGCCCCAGCATTTT CASSLTHNQPQHF
- TRBJ1-1 TRBV29-1 - TGCAGCGTCCTCAGGCCCTTGAACACTGAAGCTTTCTTT CSVLRPLNTEAFF
- TRBJ2-5 TRBV29-1 - TGCAGCGTTGTGAAGCGGGGGACAGCTAACCGTCAAGAGACCCAGTACTTC CSVVKRGTANRQETQYF
TRBD1 TRBJ2-3 TRBV18 - TGTGCCAGCTCGACAGGGGATACGCAGTATTTT CASSTGDTQYF
- TRBJ1-5 TRBV19 once TGTGCCAGTAGTATAGGGAGTGGTCAGCCCCAGCATTTT CASSIGSGQPQHF
TRBD1 TRBJ2-2 TRBV10-3 - TGTGCCATCAGTGCGCGCTCAGGGGGCGACGCGAACACCGGGGAGCTGTTTTTT CAISARSGGDANTGELFF
TRBD2 TRBJ2-7 TRBV5-1 - TGCGCCAGCAGCGTCCGGGACTCCGGGGGGACCTACGAGCAGTACTTC CASSVRDSGGTYEQYF
- TRBJ2-7 TRBV27 few TGTGCCAGCAGTTTCGGACTGCCCACGGGGTCCTACGAGCAGTACTTC CASSFGLPTGSYEQYF
- TRBJ2-7 TRBV19 once TGTGCCAGTAGTCCTTCCCAGGGTGGCTACGAGCAGTACTTC CASSPSQGGYEQYF
TRBD2 TRBJ2-3 TRBV30 many TGTGCCTGGACAGCTGTAGCGGGGAGCACAGATACGCAGTATTTT CAWTAVAGSTDTQYF
- TRBJ1-3 TRBV9 - TGTGCCAGCAGCCCTACGGGAGGTGGAAACACCATATATTTT CASSPTGGGNTIYF
- TRBJ2-5 TRBV3-1/TRBV3-2 - TGTGCCAGCAGCCAACTACAAGAGACCCAGTACTTC CASSQLQETQYF
TRBD1 TRBJ1-1 TRBV14 - TGTGCCAGCAGCCAACCCGGGACAGGGAAAACTGAAGCTTTCTTT CASSQPGTGKTEAFF
- TRBJ2-7 TRBV6-5 - TGTGCCAAATCGATTCTCAGGACGGGGGAGCAGTACTTC CAKSILRTGEQYF
TRBD2 TRBJ2-5 TRBV20-1 - TGCAGTGCTAGTGTCCGGGGGGAGCTAGTACCGGAGACCCAGTACTTC CSASVRGELVPETQYF
TRBD1 TRBJ1-2 TRBV15 once TGTGCCACCAGCAGTGGGACAGCGGTAGAAGGCTACACCTTC CATSSGTAVEGYTF
- TRBJ1-2 TRBV20-1 - TGCAGTGCTAGTCTGGAGTCCTCAGCCTCCCTTGGCTACACCTTC CSASLESSASLGYTF
TRBD2 TRBJ2-2 TRBV12-3/TRBV12-4 - TGTGCCAGCACCTTCGCGGGAGGAGGGGAGCTGTTTTTT CASTFAGGGELFF
- TRBJ1-6 TRBV4-1 - TGCGCCAGCAGCCCCTCGGACAGACTTTCACCCCTCCACTTT CASSPSDRLSPLHF
TRBD1 TRBJ1-6 TRBV5-5 once TGTGCCAGCACCGTAACAGGGGACATTAATTCACCCCTCCACTTT CASTVTGDINSPLHF
- TRBJ1-2 TRBV3-1/TRBV3-2 - TGTGCCAGCAGCCAAATACAGGGAAACTATGGCTACACCTTC CASSQIQGNYGYTF
- TRBJ1-1 TRBV7-8 few TGTGCCAGCAGCCATAAGAGCAGGACAGCTGAGAACACTGAAGCTTTCTTT CASSHKSRTAENTEAFF
TRBD2 TRBJ2-3 TRBV28 - TGTGCCAGCAAGCGGGGGGGCACAGATACGCAGTATTTT CASKRGGTDTQYF
TRBD2 TRBJ2-7 TRBV2 - TGTGCCAGCAGTGCAGCCGGGGGAGGGTATGGCGAGCAGTACTTC CASSAAGGGYGEQYF
TRBD2 TRBJ2-3 TRBV28 - TGTGCCAGCAGTCTGGGACTAGCGGGGGAAACAGATACGCAGTATTTT CASSLGLAGETDTQYF
TRBD1 TRBJ1-5 TRBV18 - TGTGCCAGCTCAACGGGGACAGGGGCAGATCAGCCCCAGCATTTT CASSTGTGADQPQHF
- TRBJ1-1 TRBV30 once TGTGCCTGGGCCCAAGGCAGGGGTACTGAAGCTTTCTTT CAWAQGRGTEAFF
TRBD2 TRBJ2-1 TRBV7-2 - TGTGCCAGCAGCCCAACGCCGGGACTAGTGGGGGATGAGCAGTTCTTC CASSPTPGLVGDEQFF
TRBD2 TRBJ2-3 TRBV6-6 - TGTGCCAGCAGGCGGAGCGGGGGGGGCACAGATACGCAGTATTTT CASRRSGGGTDTQYF
- TRBJ1-1 TRBV9 few TGTGCCAGCACCCCGGGGACTTTCTTT CASTPGTFF
TRBD1 TRBJ1-6 TRBV19 - TGTGCCAGTAGTATCCCCCAGGACAGGAGTAAAATCCCGGATTCACCCCTCCACTTT CASSIPQDRSKIPDSPLHF
TRBD1 TRBJ2-5 TRBV9 - TGTGCCAGCAGTATTGGGGGACAGATCGAAACCCAAGAGACCCAGTACTTC CASSIGGQIETQETQYF
TRBD2 TRBJ2-7 TRBV29-1 - TGCAGCGTTGGGAGAAGCGGGGGTTACGAGCAGTACTTC CSVGRSGGYEQYF
- TRBJ1-1 TRBV5-5 - TGTGCCAGCAGCTCTGCTACGGTGAACACTGAAGCTTTCTTT CASSSATVNTEAFF
- TRBJ1-1 TRBV3-1/TRBV3-2 - TGTGCCAGCAGCCAGGGGGCAAGAACTGAAGCTTTCTTT CASSQGARTEAFF
- TRBJ1-2 TRBV6-1 once TGTGCCAGCAGTGATTCGCCAGGGGACTATGGCTACACCTTC CASSDSPGDYGYTF
TRBD2 TRBJ2-5 TRBV7-2 - TGTGCCAGCAGCCCACTAGCGGCCAAACAAGAGACCCAGTACTTC CASSPLAAKQETQYF
- TRBJ2-1 TRBV28 once TGTGCCAGCACCATTGAGGTAGCCGGTGAGCAGTTCTTC CASTIEVAGEQFF
TRBD1 TRBJ2-5 TRBV14 few TGTGCCAGCAGCCCACAGGGGGCGTGGGAGACCCAGTACTTC CASSPQGAWETQYF
- TRBJ1-1 TRBV28 - TGTGCCAGCAGACCCGCCGGGGGCGGGGGGAACACTGAAGCTTTCTTT CASRPAGGGGNTEAFF
- TRBJ1-5 TRBV7-2 - TGTGCCAGCAGCACCCACAGGGATCAGCCCCAGCATTTT CASSTHRDQPQHF
TRBD1 TRBJ1-1 TRBV3-1/TRBV3-2 - TGTGCCAGCAGCCGACAGGGGGCTGAAGCTTTCTTT CASSRQGAEAFF
- TRBJ1-5 TRBV9 - TGTGCCAGCAGCGTAGAGGGGGGCAATCAGCCCCAGCATTTT CASSVEGGNQPQHF
- TRBJ2-1 TRBV3-1/TRBV3-2 - TGTGCCAGCAGTCCAGACGGGTCCTACAATGAGCAGTTCTTC CASSPDGSYNEQFF
TRBD1 TRBJ1-5 TRBV4-3 - TGCGCCAGCAGCCAGGGGACAGGGGCGTATCAGCCCCAGCATTTT CASSQGTGAYQPQHF
TRBD1 TRBJ2-1 TRBV11-3 - TGTGCCAGCAGCTCCGGGACAGGGGGAGATGAGCAGTTCTTC CASSSGTGGDEQFF
- TRBJ1-6 TRBV7-9 - TGTGCCAGCAGCCCCAGGGCGAAGAATTCACCCCTCCACTTT CASSPRAKNSPLHF